These T cell receptor beta chains were read from a single sample in a study of cytomegalovirus exposure and HLA in healthy donors. TCRdb keeps only in-frame clones here, not all; method: immunoSEQ multiplex PCR. Altogether some 100,000 clones are present, approximately 77% being singletons, with the ten largest covering less than 15%. Sequencing used PBMCs. These receptors came from a male donor in good health and CMV-seropositive. CDR3s include the opening cysteine and the closing phenylalanine or tryptophan. Each record gives: V gene, clone size, D gene, J gene, CDR3 DNA, CDR3 protein. A D gene is named only where the DNA matches it firmly. Clone size is shown for a subset of rows, as once, few, many or a class of expanded clone.

TRBV15	NA	TRBD1	TRBJ1-2	TGTGCCACCAGCAGTGATCTCCGACAGGGGCTTTATGGCTACACCTTC	CATSSDLRQGLYGYTF
TRBV5-6	NA	NA	TRBJ1-2	TGTGCCAGCAGCTGGGGGGGGACGTTTAACTATGGCTACACCTTC	CASSWGGTFNYGYTF
TRBV5-1	NA	TRBD2	TRBJ2-3	TGCGCCAGCAGCCTCCAGCGGGGTAGCACAGATACGCAGTATTTT	CASSLQRGSTDTQYF
TRBV29-1	many	TRBD1	TRBJ1-1	TGCAGCGTTGGACAGGGGGGTACTGAAGCTTTCTTT	CSVGQGGTEAFF
TRBV28	NA	NA	TRBJ2-2	TGTGCCAGCACTCCCCCGGTCCCGAACACCGGGGAGCTGTTTTTT	CASTPPVPNTGELFF
TRBV4-2	once	TRBD1	TRBJ2-1	TGTGCCAGCAGCCAGGGGACAGGGGCTTCCTACAATGAGCAGTTCTTC	CASSQGTGASYNEQFF
TRBV5-4	NA	NA	TRBJ1-1	TGTGCCAGCAGCACGGACGTAGCGGGGCCGAACACTGAAGCTTTCTTT	CASSTDVAGPNTEAFF
TRBV6-5	few	NA	TRBJ1-5	TGTGCCAGCAGTTACGGAGTCAATCAGCCCCAGCATTTT	CASSYGVNQPQHF
TRBV7-9	many	TRBD2	TRBJ2-2	TGTGCCAGCAGTCCTAGACTAGCGGGCAAGTCCCTTAACACCGGGGAGCTGTTTTTT	CASSPRLAGKSLNTGELFF
TRBV7-2	NA	NA	TRBJ2-3	TGTGCCAGCAGCTTTAATTCAGATACGCAGTATTTT	CASSFNSDTQYF
TRBV7-9	NA	TRBD2	TRBJ2-5	TGTGCCAGCAGCCCCCGACTAGCGGGGAGTTGGGGCCTCCAAGAGACCCAGTACTTC	CASSPRLAGSWGLQETQYF
TRBV4-1	NA	TRBD2	TRBJ2-7	TGCGCCAGCAGCCCCAGGACTAGCGGCTACGAGCAGTACTTC	CASSPRTSGYEQYF
TRBV7-2	few	NA	TRBJ2-5	TGTGCCAGCAGCCTCCTCTTGGGGGGTGAGACCCAGTACTTC	CASSLLLGGETQYF
TRBV4-3	NA	TRBD1	TRBJ2-5	TGCGCCAGCAGCCAAGACCCCGGGACAGTCCAAGAGACCCAGTACTTC	CASSQDPGTVQETQYF
TRBV19	few	NA	TRBJ1-5	TGTGCCAGTAGTTCTCAGGACTCACATAGCAATCAGCCCCAGCATTTT	CASSSQDSHSNQPQHF
TRBV7-9	NA	NA	TRBJ1-2	TGTGCCAGCAGCCATACCGGGACACCGACTAACTATGGCTACACCTTC	CASSHTGTPTNYGYTF
TRBV18	NA	TRBD2	TRBJ2-7	TGTGCCAGCTCACCTCCCGGACTAGCCTACGAGCAGTACTTC	CASSPPGLAYEQYF
TRBV5-6	NA	NA	TRBJ2-4	TGTGCCAGCAGCCCAAAACTACAAGGGGAAGAGTACTTC	CASSPKLQGEEYF
TRBV2	NA	NA	TRBJ2-1	TGTGCCAGCACCCTCCTAGGAAGCTCCTACAATGAGCAGTTCTTC	CASTLLGSSYNEQFF
TRBV19	NA	TRBD2	TRBJ2-3	TGTGCCAGTAGTATGAGGGCTAGCGGGGGGGACGCCCTATTACAATATTTT	CASSMRASGGDALLQYF
TRBV5-4	NA	NA	TRBJ1-1	TGTGCCAGCAGAGGGGCGCGGGGCACTGAAGCTTTCTTT	CASRGARGTEAFF
TRBV10-2	NA	TRBD2	TRBJ2-3	TGCGCCAGCAGCTCCCCGGAGGGAGGGGGCACAGATACGCAGTATTTT	CASSSPEGGGTDTQYF
TRBV7-9	NA	TRBD1	TRBJ2-1	TGTGCCAGCAGCTTGGGACAGGCCGGTGAGGATGAGCAGTTCTTC	CASSLGQAGEDEQFF
TRBV30	NA	TRBD1	TRBJ1-5	TGTGCCTGGAGTCTGGGGACAGGAGATCAGCCCCAGCATTTT	CAWSLGTGDQPQHF
TRBV5-1	NA	NA	TRBJ2-7	TGCGCCAGCAGCCCCCTTTTGGCCTCCTACGAGCAGTACTTC	CASSPLLASYEQYF
TRBV5-6	NA	TRBD2	TRBJ2-7	TGTGCCAGCAGCTTAGAACTAGCGCCCTACGAGCAGTACTTC	CASSLELAPYEQYF
TRBV7-2	few	TRBD1	TRBJ2-1	TGTGCCAGCAACCCGGGACAGGGGGTTAATGAGCAGTTCTTC	CASNPGQGVNEQFF
TRBV18	NA	TRBD1	TRBJ2-7	TGTGCCAGCTCACCCCAGGGGGACGAGCAGTACTTC	CASSPQGDEQYF
TRBV7-9	NA	NA	TRBJ2-1	TGTGCCAGCAGCTTAGGCAGGGCGGCCTACAATGAGCAGTTCTTC	CASSLGRAAYNEQFF
TRBV7-6	NA	NA	TRBJ1-1	TGTGCCAGCAGCTTAGGGCGGTTCGGGAACACTGAAGCTTTCTTT	CASSLGRFGNTEAFF
TRBV7-9	NA	NA	TRBJ2-7	TGTGCCAGCAGCCCGCTGAGTGGGGCAGGCGCGCCCTACGAGCAGTACTTC	CASSPLSGAGAPYEQYF
TRBV7-2	few	TRBD2	TRBJ2-1	TGTGCCAGCAGCCTTAGCGGGGGTCTGTTCAATGAGCAGTTCTTC	CASSLSGGLFNEQFF
TRBV7-6	few	TRBD1	TRBJ1-1	TGTGCCAGCAGCCCGGGACAGGCAGAAGCTTTCTTT	CASSPGQAEAFF
TRBV2	NA	NA	TRBJ2-3	TGTGCCAGCAAAGCGCTCGGGACACTTTTCACAGATACGCAGTATTTT	CASKALGTLFTDTQYF
TRBV19	NA	NA	TRBJ1-2	TGTGCCAGTACCTTCACAGGGTCTAGCTATGGCTACACCTTC	CASTFTGSSYGYTF
TRBV6-1	NA	NA	TRBJ2-3	TGTGCCAGCAGTGAACAGGGTGGGACTAGCACAGATACGCAGTATTTT	CASSEQGGTSTDTQYF
TRBV6-5	few	NA	TRBJ1-5	TGTGCCAGCAGTTCGACAGGAGTCCAGCCCCAGCATTTT	CASSSTGVQPQHF
TRBV5-6	NA	TRBD1	TRBJ1-1	TGTGCCAGCAATCAGGGGGTTGTCACTGAAGCTTTCTTT	CASNQGVVTEAFF
TRBV2	NA	NA	TRBJ2-1	TGTGCCAGCAGTGGGGGACTTATCACTAGACGGTATGAGCAGTTCTTC	CASSGGLITRRYEQFF
TRBV2	NA	TRBD2	TRBJ2-5	TGTGCCAGCACTCTAACACCTAGCGGGGCCATCCAAGAGACCCAGTACTTC	CASTLTPSGAIQETQYF
TRBV7-9	NA	NA	TRBJ1-2	TGTGCCAGCAGCTTAGTGTGGAGTCCTAACTATGGCTACACCTTC	CASSLVWSPNYGYTF
TRBV5-1	NA	NA	TRBJ1-2	TGCGCCAGCAGCTTTCAACAGGGCGATGGCTACACCTTC	CASSFQQGDGYTF
TRBV27	NA	NA	TRBJ2-7	TGTGCCAGCAGTCCTAGGGGCCCAACCTACGAGCAGTACTTC	CASSPRGPTYEQYF
TRBV28	NA	TRBD2	TRBJ2-7	TGTGCCAGCAGCACGCCCAGCGGGGGCGGGTCCTACGAGCAGTACTTC	CASSTPSGGGSYEQYF
TRBV19	NA	TRBD1	TRBJ1-1	TGTGCCAGTAGTACGCTTGGGACAGGGGTTGCCACTGAAGCTTTCTTT	CASSTLGTGVATEAFF
TRBV28	NA	NA	TRBJ1-2	TGTGCCAGCACCCAGAGGGGGATCTATGGCTACACCTTC	CASTQRGIYGYTF
TRBV9	NA	TRBD1	TRBJ1-6	TGTGCCAGCCAACCGGGACAGTATAATTCACCCCTCCACTTT	CASQPGQYNSPLHF
TRBV5-1	few	NA	TRBJ1-4	TGCGCCAGCAGCTTGGCCACAGGGAATGAAAAACTGTTTTTT	CASSLATGNEKLFF
TRBV9	once	TRBD1	TRBJ2-3	TGTGCCAGCAGCGTAGGGGACAGGGGCACAGATACGCAGTATTTT	CASSVGDRGTDTQYF
TRBV5-1	NA	TRBD1	TRBJ2-7	TGCGCCAGCAGCTTGATCGGGACAGGGACAACCGAGCAGTACTTC	CASSLIGTGTTEQYF
TRBV7-3	NA	TRBD2	TRBJ2-1	TGTGCCAGCAGCTTACAGCGGGGGGCGTACAATGAGCAGTTCTTC	CASSLQRGAYNEQFF
TRBV19	NA	TRBD2	TRBJ2-3	TGTGCCAGTAGTATAGATCTAGGGTTACTAGCGGCGAGCACAGATACGCAGTATTTT	CASSIDLGLLAASTDTQYF
TRBV5-6	NA	TRBD1	TRBJ2-3	TGTGCCAGCAGCTTTAAGGACAGGGGGCTCACAGATACGCAGTATTTT	CASSFKDRGLTDTQYF
TRBV4-3	NA	NA	TRBJ2-2	TGCGCCAGCAGCCAACGGGGGAACCCCGGGGAGCTGTTTTTT	CASSQRGNPGELFF